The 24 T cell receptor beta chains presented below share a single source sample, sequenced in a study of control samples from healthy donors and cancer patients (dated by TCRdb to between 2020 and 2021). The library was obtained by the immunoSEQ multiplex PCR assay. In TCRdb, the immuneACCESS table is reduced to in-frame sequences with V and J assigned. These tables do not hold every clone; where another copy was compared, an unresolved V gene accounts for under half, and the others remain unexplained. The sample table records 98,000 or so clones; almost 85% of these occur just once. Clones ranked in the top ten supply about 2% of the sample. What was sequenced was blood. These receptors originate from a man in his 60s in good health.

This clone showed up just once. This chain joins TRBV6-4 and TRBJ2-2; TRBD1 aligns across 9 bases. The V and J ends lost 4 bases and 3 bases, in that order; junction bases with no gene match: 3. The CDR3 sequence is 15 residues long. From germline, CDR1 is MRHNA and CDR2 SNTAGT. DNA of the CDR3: TGTGCCAGCAGTGCGGGACAGGGAGACACCGGGGAGCTGTTTTTT. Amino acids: CASSAGQGDTGELFF.

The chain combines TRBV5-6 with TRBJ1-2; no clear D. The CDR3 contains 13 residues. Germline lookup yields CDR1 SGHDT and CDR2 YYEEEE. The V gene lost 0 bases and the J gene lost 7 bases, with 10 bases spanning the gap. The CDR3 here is CASSLEGPLGYTF. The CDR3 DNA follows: TGTGCCAGCAGCTTGGAGGGCCCCCTTGGCTACACCTTC.

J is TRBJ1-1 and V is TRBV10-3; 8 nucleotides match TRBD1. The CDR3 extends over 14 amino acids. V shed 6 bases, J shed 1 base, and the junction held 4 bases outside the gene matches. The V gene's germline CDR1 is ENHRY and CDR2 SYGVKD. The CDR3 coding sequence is TGTGCCATCAGACAGGACAGGGAGAACACTGAAGCTTTCTTT. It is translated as CAIRQDRENTEAFF.

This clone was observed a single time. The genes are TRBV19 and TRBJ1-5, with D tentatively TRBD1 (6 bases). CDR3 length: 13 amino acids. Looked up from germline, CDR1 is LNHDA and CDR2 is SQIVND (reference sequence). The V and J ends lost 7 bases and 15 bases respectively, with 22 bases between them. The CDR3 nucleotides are TGTGCCAGTACGCAAACAGGAACGAGACAGGCGCATTTT. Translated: CASTQTGTRQAHF.

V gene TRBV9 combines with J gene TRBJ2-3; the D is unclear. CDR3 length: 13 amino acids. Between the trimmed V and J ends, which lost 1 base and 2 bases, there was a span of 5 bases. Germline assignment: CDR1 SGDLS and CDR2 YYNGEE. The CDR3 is CASSVKPTDTQYF. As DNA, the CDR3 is TGTGCCAGCAGCGTAAAGCCCACAGATACGCAGTATTTT.

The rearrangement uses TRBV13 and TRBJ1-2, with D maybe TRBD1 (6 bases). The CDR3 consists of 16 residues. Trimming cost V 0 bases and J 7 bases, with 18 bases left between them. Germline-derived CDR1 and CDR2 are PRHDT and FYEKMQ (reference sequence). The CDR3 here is CASSLGLSRGGRGYTF. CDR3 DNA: TGTGCCAGCAGCTTAGGCCTATCGAGGGGGGGTCGTGGCTACACCTTC.

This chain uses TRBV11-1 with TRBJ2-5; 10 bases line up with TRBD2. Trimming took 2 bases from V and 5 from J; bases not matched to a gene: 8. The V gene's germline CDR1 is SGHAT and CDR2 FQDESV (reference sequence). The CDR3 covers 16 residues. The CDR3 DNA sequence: TGTGCCAGCAGCTTAAAGTCCGCTAGCGGGAGTGAGACCCAGTACTTC. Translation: CASSLKSASGSETQYF.

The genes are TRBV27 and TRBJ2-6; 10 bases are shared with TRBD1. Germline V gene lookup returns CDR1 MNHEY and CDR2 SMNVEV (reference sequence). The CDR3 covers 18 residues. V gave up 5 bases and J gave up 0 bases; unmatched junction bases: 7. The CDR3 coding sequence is TGTGCCAGCAGTGTGGCCGGGACAGGGGCCTCTGGGGCCAACGTCCTGACTTTC. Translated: CASSVAGTGASGANVLTF.

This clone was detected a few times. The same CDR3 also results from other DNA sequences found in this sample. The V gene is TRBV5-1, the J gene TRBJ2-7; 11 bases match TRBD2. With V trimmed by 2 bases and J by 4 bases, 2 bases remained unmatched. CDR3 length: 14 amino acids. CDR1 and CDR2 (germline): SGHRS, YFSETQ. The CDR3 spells CASSLTSGGYEQYF. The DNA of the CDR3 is TGCGCCAGCAGCTTAACTAGCGGGGGATACGAGCAGTACTTC.

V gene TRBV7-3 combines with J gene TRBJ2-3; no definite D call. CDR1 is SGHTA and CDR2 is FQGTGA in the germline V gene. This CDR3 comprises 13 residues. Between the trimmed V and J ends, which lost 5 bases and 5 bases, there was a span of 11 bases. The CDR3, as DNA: TGTGCCAGCAGCCCCCCGGGCGGAGATACGCAGTATTTT. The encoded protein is CASSPPGGDTQYF.

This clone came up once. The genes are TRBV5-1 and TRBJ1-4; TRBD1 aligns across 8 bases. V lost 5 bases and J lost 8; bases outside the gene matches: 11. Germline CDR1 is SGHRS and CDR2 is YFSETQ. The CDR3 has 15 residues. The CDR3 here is CASRLLAGGREKLFF. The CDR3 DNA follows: TGCGCCAGCAGACTCCTGGCAGGGGGCCGGGAAAAACTGTTTTTT.

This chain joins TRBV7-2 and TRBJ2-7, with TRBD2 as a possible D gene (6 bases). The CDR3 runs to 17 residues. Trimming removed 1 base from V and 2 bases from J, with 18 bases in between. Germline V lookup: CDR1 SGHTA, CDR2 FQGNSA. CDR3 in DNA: TGTGCCAGCAGCTTAGTTTCGGGGAGCGGGCGTGCCTACGAGCAGTACTTC. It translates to CASSLVSGSGRAYEQYF. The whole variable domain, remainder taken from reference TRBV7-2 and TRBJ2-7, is GAGVSQSPSNKVTEKGKDVELRCDPISGHTALYWYRQSLGQGLEFLIYFQGNSAPDKSGLPSDRFSAERTGGSVSTLTIQRTQQEDSAVYLCASSLVSGSGRAYEQYFGPGTRLTVT.

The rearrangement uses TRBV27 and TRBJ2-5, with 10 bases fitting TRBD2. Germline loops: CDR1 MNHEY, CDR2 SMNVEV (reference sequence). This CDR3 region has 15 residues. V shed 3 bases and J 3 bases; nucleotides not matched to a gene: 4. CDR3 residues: CASSLGTSDKETQYF. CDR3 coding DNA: TGTGCCAGCAGTTTGGGGACTAGCGATAAAGAGACCCAGTACTTC.

In DNA form, the CDR3 reads TGTGCCAGCAGCCCCGATCCCCGTGATACTTTTTATGGCTACACCTTC. It codes for CASSPDPRDTFYGYTF. V and J are TRBV11-2 and TRBJ1-2; D not certain. The CDR3 length is 16 residues. Germline-derived CDR1 and CDR2 are SGHAT and FQNNGV. The V end was cut by 5 bases, the J end by 5 bases, with 21 bases between.

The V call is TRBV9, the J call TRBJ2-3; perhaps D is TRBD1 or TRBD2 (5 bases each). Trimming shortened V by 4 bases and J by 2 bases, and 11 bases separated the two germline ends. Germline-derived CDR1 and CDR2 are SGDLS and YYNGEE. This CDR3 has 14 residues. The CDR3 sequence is CASSSGPTTDTQYF. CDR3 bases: TGTGCCAGCAGCTCGGGACCCACCACAGATACGCAGTATTTT.

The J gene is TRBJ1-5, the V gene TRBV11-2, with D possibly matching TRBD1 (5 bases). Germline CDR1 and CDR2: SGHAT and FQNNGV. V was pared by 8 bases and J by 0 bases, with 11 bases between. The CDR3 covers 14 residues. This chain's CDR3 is CASGPQGSNQPQHF. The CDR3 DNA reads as TGTGCCAGCGGCCCCCAGGGTAGCAATCAGCCCCAGCATTTT.

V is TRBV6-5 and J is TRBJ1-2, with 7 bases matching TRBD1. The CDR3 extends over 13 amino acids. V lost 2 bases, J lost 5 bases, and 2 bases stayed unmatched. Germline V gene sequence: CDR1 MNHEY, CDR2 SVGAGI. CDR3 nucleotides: TGTGCCAGCAGTTACGCAGGGGGATATGGCTACACCTTC. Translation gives CASSYAGGYGYTF.

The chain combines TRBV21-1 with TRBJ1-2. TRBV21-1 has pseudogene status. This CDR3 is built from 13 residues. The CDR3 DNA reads TGTGCCAGCAGCAAAGGGCCAGGGAGGGGCTACACCTTC. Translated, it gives CASSKGPGRGYTF.

The CDR3 DNA reads TGTGCCAGCAGTTTTGCAGGGGAGGATCAGCCCCAGCATTTT. It yields the protein CASSFAGEDQPQHF. V gene TRBV27 combines with J gene TRBJ1-5; tentative D call: TRBD1 (6 bases). Germline CDR1 and CDR2: MNHEY and SMNVEV (reference sequence). Between the trimmed V and J ends, which lost 3 bases and 5 bases, there was a span of 11 bases. The CDR3 has 14 amino acids.

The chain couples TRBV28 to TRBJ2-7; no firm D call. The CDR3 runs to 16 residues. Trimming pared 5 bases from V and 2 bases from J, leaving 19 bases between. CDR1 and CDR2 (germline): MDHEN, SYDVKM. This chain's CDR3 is CASSALVAPKTYEQYF. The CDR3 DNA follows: TGTGCCAGCAGTGCCTTGGTCGCGCCAAAAACCTACGAGCAGTACTTC.

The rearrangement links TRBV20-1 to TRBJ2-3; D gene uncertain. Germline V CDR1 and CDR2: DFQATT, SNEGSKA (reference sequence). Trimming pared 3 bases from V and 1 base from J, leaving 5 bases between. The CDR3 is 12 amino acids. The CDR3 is CSASRGTDTQYF. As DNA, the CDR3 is TGCAGTGCTAGTCGAGGCACAGATACGCAGTATTTT.

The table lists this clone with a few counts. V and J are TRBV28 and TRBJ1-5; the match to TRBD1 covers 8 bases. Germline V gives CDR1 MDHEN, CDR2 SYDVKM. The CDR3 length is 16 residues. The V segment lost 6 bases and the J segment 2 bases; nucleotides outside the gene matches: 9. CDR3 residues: CASSPGQGVGNQPQHF. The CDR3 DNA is TGTGCCAGCAGCCCTGGACAGGGTGTGGGCAATCAGCCCCAGCATTTT.

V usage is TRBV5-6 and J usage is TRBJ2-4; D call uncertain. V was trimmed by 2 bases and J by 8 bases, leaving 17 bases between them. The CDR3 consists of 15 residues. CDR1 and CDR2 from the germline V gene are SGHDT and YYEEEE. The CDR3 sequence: CASSLHGPLVYIQYF. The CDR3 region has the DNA TGTGCCAGCAGCTTACACGGACCGTTGGTCTACATTCAGTACTTC.

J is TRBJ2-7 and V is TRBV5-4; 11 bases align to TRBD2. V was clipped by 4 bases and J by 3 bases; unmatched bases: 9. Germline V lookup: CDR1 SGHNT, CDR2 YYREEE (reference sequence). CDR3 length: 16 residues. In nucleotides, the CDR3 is TGTGCCAGCAGCGCCTTACAACTAGCGGGAGACTACGAGCAGTACTTC. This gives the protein CASSALQLAGDYEQYF.